The 29 T cell receptor beta chains reported below all come from one sample, sequenced in a study of T cell responses to AZD1222 COVID-19 vaccine. Sequencing was performed with immunoSEQ multiplex PCR; in TCRdb, only in-frame clones are kept and a portion is missing. The sample has around 190,000 clones, around 92% seen once. This sample comprised peripheral blood, obtained on day 0 of AZD1222 vaccination. These receptor sequences come from an adult in good health.

The gene calls are TRBV29-1 and TRBJ1-1, with D unclear. The ends were cut back, 8 bases at V and 0 bases at J, with 16 bases in the middle. Germline lookup yields CDR1 SQVTM and CDR2 ANQGSEA. The CDR3 covers 14 residues. The CDR3 loop is CSSSGRTLNTEAFF. In nucleotides, the CDR3 is TGCAGCTCGTCCGGCCGGACCTTGAACACTGAAGCTTTCTTT. The complete variable domain, with remaining parts taken from reference TRBV29-1 and TRBJ1-1, reads SAVISQKPSRDICQRGTSLTIQCQVDSQVTMMFWYRQQPGQSLTLIATANQGSEATYESGFVIDKFPISRPNLTFSTLTVSNMSPEDSSIYLCSSSGRTLNTEAFFGQGTRLTVV.

This chain uses TRBV5-6 with TRBJ1-2; the D is unclear. Germline V lookup: CDR1 SGHDT, CDR2 YYEEEE. The V gene lost 0 bases and the J gene lost 5 bases, with 14 bases spanning the gap. This CDR3 has 15 residues. CDR3 DNA: TGTGCCAGCAGCTTGGGACCCCCGGTGCAGTATGGCTACACCTTC. It encodes CASSLGPPVQYGYTF. The full variable domain, completed using reference TRBV5-6 and TRBJ1-2, is DAGVTQSPTHLIKTRGQQVTLRCSPKSGHDTVSWYQQALGQGPQFIFQYYEEEERQRGNFPDRFSGHQFPNYSSELNVNALLLGDSALYLCASSLGPPVQYGYTFGSGTRLTVV.

V and J are TRBV7-3 and TRBJ1-3; possible D gene TRBD1, 6 bases. This CDR3 spans 19 amino acids. Between the trimmed V and J ends, which lost 4 bases and 0 bases, there was a span of 22 bases. CDR1 and CDR2 from the germline V gene are SGHTA and FQGTGA. The DNA for the CDR3 is TGTGCCAGCAGCTCCGGACGCTCACAGGGATCGGGCTCTGGAAACACCATATATTTT. Protein product: CASSSGRSQGSGSGNTIYF.

The chain carries TRBV5-5 and TRBJ1-1; D gene ambiguous. CDR1 is SGHKS and CDR2 is YYEKEE in the germline V gene (reference sequence). Trimming removed 5 bases from V and 0 bases from J, with 11 bases in between. The CDR3 loop spans 14 amino acids. The chain's CDR3 is CASRPDGVNTEAFF. The CDR3 nucleotides read TGTGCCAGCAGACCGGACGGAGTGAACACTGAAGCTTTCTTT. The full variable domain, rest sourced from reference TRBV5-5 and TRBJ1-1, is DAGVTQSPTHLIKTRGQQVTLRCSPISGHKSVSWYQQVLGQGPQFIFQYYEKEERGRGNFPDRFSARQFPNYSSELNVNALLLGDSALYLCASRPDGVNTEAFFGQGTRLTVV.

The chain employs TRBV11-2 and TRBJ2-6; 8 bases are a match to TRBD1. Trimming at V came to 1 base and at J to 2 bases, leaving 4 bases not matched to a gene. The length of the CDR3 is 17 residues. Germline CDR1 is SGHAT and CDR2 is FQNNGV. The CDR3, as DNA: TGTGCCAGCAGCTTAGTACAGGGGGGTACTGGGGCCAACGTCCTGACTTTC. It yields the protein CASSLVQGGTGANVLTF. Full variable domain (rest looked up from reference TRBV11-2 and TRBJ2-6): EAGVAQSPRYKIIEKRQSVAFWCNPISGHATLYWYQQILGQGPKLLIQFQNNGVVDDSQLPKDRFSAERLKGVDSTLKIQPAKLEDSAVYLCASSLVQGGTGANVLTFGAGSRLTVL.

The V and J genes are TRBV19 and TRBJ1-1, with D unclear. The V gene lost 9 bases and the J gene lost 0 bases, with 17 bases spanning the gap. CDR1 is LNHDA, CDR2 SQIVND, per germline (reference sequence). The CDR3 runs to 15 residues. CDR3 bases: TGTGCCAGCCGGGGTTCCCCACAGATGAACACTGAAGCTTTCTTT. It is translated as CASRGSPQMNTEAFF.

The gene calls are TRBV5-6 and TRBJ2-3; 7 bases are a match to TRBD1. Germline lookup yields CDR1 SGHDT and CDR2 YYEEEE. The V segment lost 0 bases and the J segment 0 bases; nucleotides outside the gene matches: 4. The CDR3 covers 16 residues. In nucleotides, the CDR3 is TGTGCCAGCAGCTTGGGGTACAGGGGAAGCACAGATACGCAGTATTTT. Protein product: CASSLGYRGSTDTQYF.

The chain carries TRBV11-2 and TRBJ1-1; D unclear. The V gene's germline CDR1 is SGHAT and CDR2 FQNNGV. The CDR3 has 14 amino acids. V dropped 4 bases and J dropped 3 bases, with 12 bases sitting between them. CDR3: CASSSPWHHTEAFF. CDR3 nucleotides: TGTGCCAGCAGCTCACCGTGGCACCACACTGAAGCTTTCTTT.

This chain uses TRBV28 with TRBJ1-2, with TRBD1 matching 7 bases. With V trimmed by 4 bases and J by 8 bases, 10 bases remained unmatched. The CDR3 sequence is 14 residues long. The germline gives CDR1 MDHEN, CDR2 SYDVKM. CDR3 in DNA: TGTGCCAGCAGTTCCCTAGACAGGGTGGGCGGCTACACCTTC. This codes for CASSSLDRVGGYTF.

V gene TRBV7-2 combines with J gene TRBJ1-1; D gene uncertain. Trimming shortened V by 4 bases and J by 1 base, and 10 bases separated the two germline ends. Per germline, CDR1 SGHTA and CDR2 FQGNSA. The CDR3 covers 14 residues. The CDR3 is CASSSPGANTEAFF. In nucleotides, the CDR3 is TGTGCCAGCAGCTCGCCGGGTGCGAACACTGAAGCTTTCTTT.

This clone was detected once. The gene calls are TRBV11-1 and TRBJ2-3, with 10 bases that match TRBD2. Germline V gene lookup returns CDR1 SGHAT and CDR2 FQDESV (reference sequence). Losses at the gene ends were 5 bases for V and 1 base for J; bases not matched to a gene: 6. The CDR3 contains 16 residues. In DNA, the CDR3 is TGTGCCAGCAGCCCCCCGGGGACTAGCGGCACAGATACGCAGTATTTT. Translation gives CASSPPGTSGTDTQYF.

The chain has TRBV20-1 and TRBJ2-3; D uncertain. V gave up 6 bases and J gave up 4 bases, with 8 bases separating them. Germline values: CDR1 DFQATT, CDR2 SNEGSKA (reference sequence). This CDR3 contains 11 residues. CDR3 region: CSAGGADTQYF. DNA for the CDR3: TGCAGTGCGGGTGGCGCAGATACGCAGTATTTT.

The chain employs TRBV6-6 and TRBJ1-1, with 8 nucleotides matching TRBD1. V lost 6 bases to trimming and J lost 3 bases; unmatched junction nucleotides: 6. CDR1 is MNHNY, CDR2 SVGAGI, per germline (reference sequence). CDR3 size: 14 residues. The CDR3 nucleotides are TGTGCCAGCAGAGGGACAGGAGGGGACACTGAAGCTTTCTTT. Translation gives CASRGTGGDTEAFF.

For the CDR3, the DNA is TGTGCCAGCAGTTCCAGCTACGCTAAAACTGAAGCTTTCTTT. Translation gives CASSSSYAKTEAFF. This sequence joins TRBV7-9 and TRBJ1-1; no clear D gene. Trimming took 6 bases from V and 5 from J, leaving 16 bases between them. The CDR3 spans 14 residues. The germline CDR1 and CDR2 sequences are SEHNR and FQNEAQ (reference sequence).

The chain has TRBV5-4 and TRBJ1-1, with no clear D. The CDR3 is 16 residues long. Trimming took off 0 bases at V and 1 base at J, with 13 bases between the two ends. The germline V gene has CDR1 SGHNT and CDR2 YYREEE (reference sequence). In DNA form, the CDR3 reads TGTGCCAGCAGCTTGGGGCCCCTTTCACAGAACACTGAAGCTTTCTTT. Protein sequence: CASSLGPLSQNTEAFF. Full variable domain (remainder filled in from reference TRBV5-4 and TRBJ1-1): ETGVTQSPTHLIKTRGQQVTLRCSSQSGHNTVSWYQQALGQGPQFIFQYYREEENGRGNFPPRFSGLQFPNYSSELNVNALELDDSALYLCASSLGPLSQNTEAFFGQGTRLTVV.

J is TRBJ1-5 and V is TRBV19; D is unresolved. CDR1 is LNHDA and CDR2 is SQIVND in the germline V gene (reference sequence). The CDR3 extends over 13 amino acids. The V end was cut by 5 bases, the J end by 7 bases, with 12 bases between. CDR3 DNA: TGTGCCAGTAGTCTCCGGGTCAACCAGCCCCAGCATTTT. Its protein is CASSLRVNQPQHF. The full variable domain, with the rest looked up from reference TRBV19 and TRBJ1-5, is DGGITQSPKYLFRKEGQNVTLSCEQNLNHDAMYWYRQDPGQGLRLIYYSQIVNDFQKGDIAEGYSVSREKKESFPLTVTSAQKNPTAFYLCASSLRVNQPQHFGDGTRLSIL.

The chain is built from TRBV10-3 and TRBJ1-6; D gene uncertain. The CDR3 extends over 16 amino acids. V lost 0 bases to trimming and J lost 7 bases, with 13 bases between them. Germline V gives CDR1 ENHRY, CDR2 SYGVKD. The CDR3 protein is CAISESGRLRNSPLHF. Here the CDR3 DNA reads TGTGCCATCAGTGAGTCGGGTCGCCTCAGAAATTCACCCCTCCACTTT.

The rearrangement links TRBV5-4 to TRBJ1-6; D is possibly TRBD1 (5 bases). There are 13 residues in the CDR3. Germline V gene lookup returns CDR1 SGHNT and CDR2 YYREEE (reference sequence). V gave up 4 bases and J gave up 9 bases, with 11 bases separating them. The CDR3 spells CASSRDLGSPLHF. The CDR3 DNA reads as TGTGCCAGCAGCCGGGACCTGGGTTCACCCCTCCACTTT.

The CDR3 here is CASGGRGRADTQYF. The DNA for the CDR3 is TGTGCCAGCGGGGGGCGGGGAAGGGCAGATACGCAGTATTTT. V gene TRBV27 combines with J gene TRBJ2-3; D might be TRBD1 or TRBD2, each matching 6 bases. The CDR3 consists of 14 residues. Trimming took off 8 bases at V and 4 bases at J, with 16 bases between the two ends. Germline loops: CDR1 MNHEY, CDR2 SMNVEV (reference sequence).

The chain uses TRBV3-1 (or the pseudogene TRBV3-2) and TRBJ1-2; 7 nucleotides line up with TRBD1. The CDR3 has 15 residues. Losses at the gene ends were 1 base for V and 5 bases for J; bases not matched to a gene: 7. CDR1 is LGHDT, CDR2 YNNKEL, per germline (reference sequence). The CDR3 region has the DNA TGTGCCAGCAGCCAAGCCTCAGGGGGACGATATGGCTACACCTTC. Translation gives CASSQASGGRYGYTF.

The chain links TRBV11-3 to TRBJ1-1; 8 positions match TRBD1. This CDR3 has 16 residues. V lost 2 bases to trimming and J lost 0 bases; unmatched junction nucleotides: 5. CDR1 and CDR2 from the germline V gene are SGHNT and YENEEA. CDR3 in amino acids: CASSLQGAGMNTEAFF. CDR3 in DNA: TGTGCCAGCAGCTTACAGGGGGCGGGGATGAACACTGAAGCTTTCTTT.

V and J are TRBV6-5 and TRBJ1-2; D gene unclear. The CDR3 is 14 amino acids. Germline V gene sequence: CDR1 MNHEY, CDR2 SVGAGI. The V gene lost 0 bases and the J gene lost 2 bases, with 7 bases spanning the gap. For the CDR3, the DNA is TGTGCCAGCAGTTACTCGGCCCCCAACTATGGCTACACCTTC. It encodes CASSYSAPNYGYTF.

The gene calls are TRBV4-3 and TRBJ1-1; 9 bases fit TRBD1. V dropped 1 base and J dropped 2; count of bases not matched to a gene: 5. The CDR3 spans 16 residues. Germline-derived CDR1 and CDR2 are LGHNA and YSLEER. The CDR3 spells CASSQGTGGGNTEAFF. Written as DNA, the CDR3 is TGCGCCAGCAGCCAAGGCACAGGGGGCGGAAACACTGAAGCTTTCTTT.

J is TRBJ1-1 and V is TRBV9; D call uncertain. Trimming took 0 bases from V and 4 from J, leaving 13 bases between them. The CDR3 has 15 amino acids. The germline V gene has CDR1 SGDLS and CDR2 YYNGEE. CDR3 nucleotide sequence: TGTGCCAGCAGCGTAGAAGCGGATGTGAGCACTGAAGCTTTCTTT. It translates to CASSVEADVSTEAFF.

The chain has TRBV3-1 (or the pseudogene TRBV3-2) and TRBJ2-1; 7 nucleotides align to TRBD2. The CDR3 runs 15 residues. CDR1 is LGHDT, CDR2 YNNKEL, per germline (reference sequence). Germline trimming cut 5 bases from V and 2 bases from J; bases unmatched to any gene: 6. The CDR3 protein is CASSGSSGTYNEQFF. The CDR3 DNA is TGTGCCAGCAGCGGATCTAGCGGAACCTACAATGAGCAGTTCTTC.

The genes are TRBV28 and TRBJ1-5; the D is unclear. V lost 3 bases to trimming and J lost 4 bases, with 10 bases between them. The CDR3 is 14 residues long. CDR1 and CDR2 (germline): MDHEN, SYDVKM. CDR3 coding DNA: TGTGCCAGCAGTTTCGGAGGGAATAATCAGCCCCAGCATTTT. This codes for CASSFGGNNQPQHF.

The V call is TRBV18, the J call TRBJ2-1; D not certain. Germline V lookup: CDR1 KGHSH, CDR2 LQKENI. The V and J ends lost 0 bases and 7 bases respectively, with 7 bases between them. The CDR3 extends over 13 amino acids. CDR3 loop: CASSPPISNEQFF. CDR3 nucleotides: TGTGCCAGCTCACCACCGATTTCGAATGAGCAGTTCTTC.

V gene TRBV7-9 combines with J gene TRBJ1-5; tentatively, D is TRBD1 (5 bases). This CDR3 has 13 amino acids. Between the trimmed V and J ends, which lost 4 bases and 4 bases, there was a span of 8 bases. Germline values: CDR1 SEHNR, CDR2 FQNEAQ (reference sequence). In DNA form, the CDR3 reads TGTGCCAGCAGCTCCGGGGGGAATCAGCCCCAGCATTTT. Translation: CASSSGGNQPQHF.

The chain has TRBV29-1 and TRBJ2-3; D tentatively reads TRBD1 or TRBD2 (5 bases each). V shed 6 bases and J shed 0 bases, with 16 bases lying between them. The CDR3 contains 15 residues. The V gene's germline CDR1 is SQVTM and CDR2 ANQGSEA. The CDR3 loop is CSVGPVGASTDTQYF. The CDR3 nucleotides read TGCAGCGTGGGCCCGGTCGGGGCTAGCACAGATACGCAGTATTTT.